The present TCR beta chain was sequenced within a study of cytomegalovirus exposure and HLA in healthy donors. Sequencing was performed with immunoSEQ multiplex PCR; in TCRdb, only in-frame clones are kept and a portion is missing. The data show tens of thousands of clones, with around 95% seen just once and roughly 4.4% held by the top ten. The CDR3 consists of 14 residues. Germline CDR1 reads MDHEN; CDR2 reads SYDVKM. With V trimmed by 7 bases and J by 3 bases, 8 bases remained unmatched. The rearrangement joins TRBV28 to TRBJ2-7; TRBD1 aligns across 8 bases. This TCR derives from a man between 18 and 35 years old in good health and CMV-seropositive. Sequencing was done on a sample of PBMCs. CDR3 protein: CASTRTGLGYEQYF. The CDR3 nucleotides read TGTGCCAGCACCCGGACAGGGTTGGGCTACGAGCAGTACTTC.